The T cell receptor beta chain under discussion was sequenced for a study of blood T cell repertoires in COVID-19. Whole-study context: Specimens from acute and convalescent COVID-19 originated in the United States, Italy and Spain. T cells, B-cell-depleted T cells, or PBMCs provided the cDNA or gDNA that served as material.

As originally analysed: Scientists estimated how many nucleated cells there were by amplifying reference gene primers. Produced via immunoSEQ multiplex PCR; TCRdb's table is partial and in-frame only. V and J calls and clone size are those listed in that table; D and trimming were worked out from the DNA. This table has 250,000 to 300,000 clones, 87% appearing once. The CDR3 spans 14 residues. Between the trimmed V and J ends, which lost 2 bases and 0 bases, there was a span of 8 bases. CDR1 and CDR2 from the germline V gene are SGHRS and YFSETQ. The V and J genes are TRBV5-1 and TRBJ1-1; D unresolved. The receptor's source is a woman between 50 and 59 years old who had recovered from COVID-19. Sequencing was carried out using peripheral blood. CDR3 residues: CASSFGGLNTEAFF. The CDR3 coding sequence is TGCGCCAGCAGCTTTGGAGGGCTGAACACTGAAGCTTTCTTT.